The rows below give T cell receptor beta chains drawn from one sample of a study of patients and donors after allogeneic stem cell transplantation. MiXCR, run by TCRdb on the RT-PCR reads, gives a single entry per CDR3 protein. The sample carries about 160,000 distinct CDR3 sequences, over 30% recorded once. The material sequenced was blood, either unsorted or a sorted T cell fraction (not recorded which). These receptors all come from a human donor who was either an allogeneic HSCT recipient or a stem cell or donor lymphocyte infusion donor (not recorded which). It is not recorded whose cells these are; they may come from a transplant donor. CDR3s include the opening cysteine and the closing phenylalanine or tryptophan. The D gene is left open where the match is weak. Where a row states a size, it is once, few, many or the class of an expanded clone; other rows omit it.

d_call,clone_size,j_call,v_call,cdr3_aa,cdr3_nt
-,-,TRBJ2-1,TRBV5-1,CASSLDTWNEQFF,TGCGCCAGCAGCTTGGACACTTGGAATGAGCAGTTCTTC
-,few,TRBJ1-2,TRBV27,CASSLGPFNYGYTF,TGTGCCAGCAGCCTCGGACCCTTTAACTATGGCTACACCTTC
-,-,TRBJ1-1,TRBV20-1,CSASRDVDTEAFF,TGCAGTGCGAGCCGGGACGTAGACACTGAAGCTTTCTTT
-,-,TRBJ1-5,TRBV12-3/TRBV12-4,CASSFGVVQPQHF,TGTGCCAGCAGTTTTGGGGTAGTCCAGCCCCAGCATTTT
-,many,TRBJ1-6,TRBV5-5,CASSLERDIFNF,TGTGCCAGCAGCTTGGAAAGGGACATCTTTAACTTT
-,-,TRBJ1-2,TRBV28,CASSTRVGDHYGYTF,TGTGCCAGCAGTACCCGGGTTGGTGATCACTATGGCTACACCTTC
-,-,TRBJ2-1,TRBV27,CASSTFAGSYNEQFF,TGTGCCAGCAGTACCTTCGCCGGCTCCTACAATGAGCAGTTCTTC
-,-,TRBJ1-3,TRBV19,CASSTSGLSGNTIYF,TGTGCCAGTAGCACCTCAGGGCTCTCTGGAAACACCATATATTTT
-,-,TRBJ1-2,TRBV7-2,CASSLGGDHYGYTF,TGTGCCAGCAGCCTCGGTGGGGACCACTATGGCTACACCTTC
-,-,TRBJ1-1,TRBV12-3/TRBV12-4,CASRLRGEAFF,TGTGCCAGCAGGTTAAGGGGGGAAGCTTTCTTT
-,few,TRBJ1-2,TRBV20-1,CSAGGFQRYYGYTF,TGCAGTGCTGGAGGGTTTCAGAGGTACTATGGCTACACCTTC
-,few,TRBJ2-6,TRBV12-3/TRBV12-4,CASSPSGANVLTF,TGTGCCAGCAGTCCCTCTGGGGCCAACGTCCTGACTTTC
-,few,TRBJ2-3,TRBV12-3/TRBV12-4,CASSPKGSLVTDTQYF,TGTGCCAGCAGTCCCAAGGGGAGCCTAGTCACAGATACGCAGTATTTT
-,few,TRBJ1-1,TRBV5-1,CASSLGGGTRDGTEAFF,TGCGCCAGCAGCTTGGGCGGGGGGACCCGAGATGGCACTGAAGCTTTCTTT
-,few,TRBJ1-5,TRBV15,CATSRDRGVTAQHF,TGTGCCACCAGCAGAGATAGAGGGGTAACGGCCCAGCATTTT
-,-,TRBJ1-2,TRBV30,CAWIRSSPRDGYTF,TGTGCCTGGATCCGGAGCAGTCCCAGGGATGGCTACACCTTC
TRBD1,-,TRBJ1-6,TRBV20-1,CSAGTGDYNSPLHF,TGCAGTGCAGGGACAGGGGATTATAATTCACCCCTCCACTTT
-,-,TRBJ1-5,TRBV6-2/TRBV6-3,CASSPFDRGVQPQHF,TGTGCCAGCAGCCCTTTTGACCGGGGGGTTCAGCCCCAGCATTTT
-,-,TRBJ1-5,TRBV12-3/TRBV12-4,CASSFPGSNQPQHF,TGTGCCAGCAGTTTCCCAGGGAGCAATCAGCCCCAGCATTTT
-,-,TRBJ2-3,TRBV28,CASSGRSDTQYF,TGTGCCAGCAGTGGGAGGTCGGATACGCAGTATTTT
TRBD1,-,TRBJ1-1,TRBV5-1,CASSLQGEDIEAFF,TGCGCCAGCAGCCTACAGGGGGAGGACATTGAAGCTTTCTTT
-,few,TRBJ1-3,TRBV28,CASRRASSSGNTIYF,TGTGCCAGCAGGAGGGCTTCTAGCTCTGGAAACACCATATATTTT
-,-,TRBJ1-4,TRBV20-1,CSARNTRREEKLFF,TGCAGTGCTAGAAACACCCGGAGGGAGGAAAAACTGTTTTTT
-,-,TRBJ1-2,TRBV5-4,CASSLEALNYGYTF,TGTGCCAGCAGCTTGGAGGCGCTTAACTATGGCTACACCTTC
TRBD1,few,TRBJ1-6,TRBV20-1,CSAREDRGGIYNSPLHF,TGCAGTGCTAGGGAGGACAGGGGCGGCATCTATAATTCACCCCTCCACTTT
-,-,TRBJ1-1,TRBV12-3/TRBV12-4,CASAAGGAPVNTEAFF,TGTGCCAGCGCCGCGGGGGGAGCCCCCGTGAACACTGAAGCTTTCTTT
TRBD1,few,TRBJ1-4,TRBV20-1,CSASGTGGEKLFF,TGCAGTGCCTCCGGGACAGGGGGGGAAAAACTGTTTTTT
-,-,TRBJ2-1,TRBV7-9,CASSSRSDTRNYNEQFF,TGTGCCAGCAGCTCTCGATCGGACACCCGCAACTACAATGAGCAGTTCTTC
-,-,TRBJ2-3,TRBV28,CASRRQGIETDTQYF,TGTGCCAGCAGACGCCAGGGGATCGAGACAGATACGCAGTATTTT
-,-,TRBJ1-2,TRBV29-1,CSVPETFYGYTF,TGCAGCGTACCGGAAACTTTCTATGGCTACACCTTC
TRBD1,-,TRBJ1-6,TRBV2,CASSGRTGGNSPLHF,TGTGCCAGCAGTGGACGGACAGGGGGGAATTCACCCCTCCACTTT
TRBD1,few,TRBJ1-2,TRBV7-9,CASSLVSRGQHYGYTF,TGTGCCAGCAGCTTAGTATCGAGGGGGCAACACTATGGCTACACCTTC
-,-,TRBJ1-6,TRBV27,CASSPAGYNSPLHF,TGTGCCAGCAGTCCTGCGGGGTATAATTCACCCCTCCACTTT
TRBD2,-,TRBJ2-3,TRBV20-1,CSASVTSGGAPDTQYF,TGCAGTGCTAGCGTGACTAGCGGGGGGGCCCCAGATACGCAGTATTTT
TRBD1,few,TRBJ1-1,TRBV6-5,CASSYFGQANTEAFF,TGTGCCAGCAGTTACTTCGGACAGGCCAACACTGAAGCTTTCTTT
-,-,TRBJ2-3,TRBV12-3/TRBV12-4,CASSPRASNTDTQYF,TGTGCCAGCAGCCCTCGGGCTAGTAACACAGATACGCAGTATTTT
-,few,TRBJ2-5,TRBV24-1,CATRSKRFQETQYF,TGTGCCACCAGGTCGAAGCGGTTCCAAGAGACCCAGTACTTC